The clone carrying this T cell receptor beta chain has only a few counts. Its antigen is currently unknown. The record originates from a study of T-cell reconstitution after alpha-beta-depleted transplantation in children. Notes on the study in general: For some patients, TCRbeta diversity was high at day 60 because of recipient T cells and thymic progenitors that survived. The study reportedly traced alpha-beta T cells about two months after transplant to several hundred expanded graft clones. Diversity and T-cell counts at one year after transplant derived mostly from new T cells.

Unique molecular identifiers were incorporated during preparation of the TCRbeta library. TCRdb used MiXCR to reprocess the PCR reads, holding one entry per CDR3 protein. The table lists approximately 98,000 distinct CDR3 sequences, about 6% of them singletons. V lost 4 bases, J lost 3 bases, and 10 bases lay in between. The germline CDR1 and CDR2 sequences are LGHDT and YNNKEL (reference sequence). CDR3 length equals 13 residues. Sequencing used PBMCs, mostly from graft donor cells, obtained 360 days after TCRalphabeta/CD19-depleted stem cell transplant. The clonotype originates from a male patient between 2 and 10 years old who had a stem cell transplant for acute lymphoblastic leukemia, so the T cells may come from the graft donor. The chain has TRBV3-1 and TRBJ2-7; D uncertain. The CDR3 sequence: CASSRGPVYEQYF. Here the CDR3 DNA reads TGTGCCAGCAGCCGCGGCCCTGTCTACGAGCAGTACTTC.